This T cell receptor (beta chain) was sequenced for a study of CD8 T cells in ankylosing spondylitis. Overall study findings and caveats: Earlier studies detected some motif variants in reactive arthritis synovial fluid and blood.

TCRdb recomputed calls from the 5' RACE reads with MiXCR, one row per CDR3 protein. The data show 130,000 or so distinct CDR3 sequences, with 6.5% to 9% seen just once and 12% held by the top ten. Many counts were recorded for this clonotype. The target antigen is unknown. The sequence was obtained from a male donor with ankylosing spondylitis or in good health (not recorded which). The sequencing input was blood, either unsorted or a sorted T cell fraction (not recorded which).

The CDR3 region has the DNA TGTGCCAGCAGCTTTTCGGGGTTTCAAGAGACCCAGTACTTC. It is translated as CASSFSGFQETQYF. The V gene is TRBV7-2, the J gene TRBJ2-5, with D possibly matching TRBD2 (5 bases). CDR1 is SGHTA and CDR2 is FQGNSA in the germline V gene. The V and J ends lost 3 bases and 2 bases respectively, with 10 bases between them. The CDR3 has 14 amino acids. Together with reference TRBV7-2 and TRBJ2-5, the CDR3 gives the full variable domain: GAGVSQSPSNKVTEKGKDVELRCDPISGHTALYWYRQSLGQGLEFLIYFQGNSAPDKSGLPSDRFSAERTGGSVSTLTIQRTQQEDSAVYLCASSFSGFQETQYFGPGTRLLVL.